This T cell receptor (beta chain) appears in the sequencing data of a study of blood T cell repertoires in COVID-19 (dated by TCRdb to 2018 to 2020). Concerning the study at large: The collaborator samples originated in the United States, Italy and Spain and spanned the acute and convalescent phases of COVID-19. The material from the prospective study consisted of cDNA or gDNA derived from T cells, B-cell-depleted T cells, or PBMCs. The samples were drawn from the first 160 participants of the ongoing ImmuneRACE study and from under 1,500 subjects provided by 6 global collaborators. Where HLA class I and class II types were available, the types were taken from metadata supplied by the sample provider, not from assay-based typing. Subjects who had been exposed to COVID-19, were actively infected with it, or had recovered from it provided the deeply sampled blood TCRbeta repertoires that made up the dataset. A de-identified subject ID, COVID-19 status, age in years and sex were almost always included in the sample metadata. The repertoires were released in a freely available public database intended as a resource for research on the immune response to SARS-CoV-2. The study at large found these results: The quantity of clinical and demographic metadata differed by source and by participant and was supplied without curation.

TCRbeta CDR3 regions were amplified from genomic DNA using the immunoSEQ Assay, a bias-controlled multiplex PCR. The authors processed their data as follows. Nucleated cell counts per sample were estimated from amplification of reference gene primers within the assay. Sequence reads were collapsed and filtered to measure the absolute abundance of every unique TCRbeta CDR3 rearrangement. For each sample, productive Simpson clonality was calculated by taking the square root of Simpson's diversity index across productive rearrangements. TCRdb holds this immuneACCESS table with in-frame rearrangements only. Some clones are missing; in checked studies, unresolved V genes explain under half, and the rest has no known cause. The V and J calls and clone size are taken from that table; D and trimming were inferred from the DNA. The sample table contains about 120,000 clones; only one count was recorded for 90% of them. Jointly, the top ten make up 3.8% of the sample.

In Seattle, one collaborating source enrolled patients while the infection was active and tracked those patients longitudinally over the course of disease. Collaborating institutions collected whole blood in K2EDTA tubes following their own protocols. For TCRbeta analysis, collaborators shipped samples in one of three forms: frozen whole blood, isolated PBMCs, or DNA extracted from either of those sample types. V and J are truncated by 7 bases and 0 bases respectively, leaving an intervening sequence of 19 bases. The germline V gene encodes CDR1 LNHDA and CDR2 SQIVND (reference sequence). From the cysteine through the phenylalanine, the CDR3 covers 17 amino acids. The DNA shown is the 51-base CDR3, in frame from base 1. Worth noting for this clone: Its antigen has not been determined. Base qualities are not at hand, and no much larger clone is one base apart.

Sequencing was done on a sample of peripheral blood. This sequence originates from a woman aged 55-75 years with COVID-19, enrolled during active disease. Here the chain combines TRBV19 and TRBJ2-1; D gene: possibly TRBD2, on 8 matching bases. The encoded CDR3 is CASMVGRGQSSYNEQFF. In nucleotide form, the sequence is TGTGCCAGTATGGTCGGGAGGGGACAGAGCTCCTACAATGAGCAGTTCTTC.